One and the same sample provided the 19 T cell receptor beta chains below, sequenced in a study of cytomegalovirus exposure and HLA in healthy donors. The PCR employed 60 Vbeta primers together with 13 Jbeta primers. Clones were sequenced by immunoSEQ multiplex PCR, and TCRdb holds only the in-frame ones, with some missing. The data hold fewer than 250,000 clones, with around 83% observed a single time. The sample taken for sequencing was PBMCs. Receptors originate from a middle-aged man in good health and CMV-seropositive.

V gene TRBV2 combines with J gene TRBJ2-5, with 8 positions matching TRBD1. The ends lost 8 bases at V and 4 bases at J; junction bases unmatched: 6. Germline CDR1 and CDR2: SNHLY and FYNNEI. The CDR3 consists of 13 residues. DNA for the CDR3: TGTGCCAGCGAGACAGGGGTGAGAGAGACCCAGTACTTC. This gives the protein CASETGVRETQYF.

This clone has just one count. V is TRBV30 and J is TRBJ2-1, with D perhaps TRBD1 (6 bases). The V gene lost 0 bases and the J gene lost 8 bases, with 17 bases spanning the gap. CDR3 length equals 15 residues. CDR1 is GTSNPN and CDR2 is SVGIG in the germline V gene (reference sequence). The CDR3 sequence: CAWSVMAGVGDEQFF. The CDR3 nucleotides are TGTGCCTGGAGTGTAATGGCAGGGGTGGGAGATGAGCAGTTCTTC.

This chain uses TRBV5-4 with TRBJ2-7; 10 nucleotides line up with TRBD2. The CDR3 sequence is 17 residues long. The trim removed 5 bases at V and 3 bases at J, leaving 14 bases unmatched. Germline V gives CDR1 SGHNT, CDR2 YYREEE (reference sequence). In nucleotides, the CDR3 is TGTGCCAGCAGTAAAATCGAACTAGCGGGACCGGGCTACGAGCAGTACTTC. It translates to CASSKIELAGPGYEQYF.

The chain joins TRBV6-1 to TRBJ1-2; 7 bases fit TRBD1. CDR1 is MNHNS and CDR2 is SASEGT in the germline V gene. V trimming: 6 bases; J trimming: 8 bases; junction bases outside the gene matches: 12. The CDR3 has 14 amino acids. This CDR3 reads CASSLDRAFGGYTF. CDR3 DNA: TGTGCCAGCAGCCTCGACAGGGCCTTTGGGGGCTACACCTTC.

CDR3: CASSSRQGNTGELFF. DNA for the CDR3: TGTGCCAGCAGCTCCCGACAGGGGAACACCGGGGAGCTGTTTTTT. The V call is TRBV7-8, the J call TRBJ2-2, with 7 nucleotides matching TRBD1. This CDR3 is 15 amino acids long. Germline CDR1 SGHVS, CDR2 FQNEAQ. The V and J ends lost 4 bases and 1 base, in that order; junction bases with no gene match: 3.

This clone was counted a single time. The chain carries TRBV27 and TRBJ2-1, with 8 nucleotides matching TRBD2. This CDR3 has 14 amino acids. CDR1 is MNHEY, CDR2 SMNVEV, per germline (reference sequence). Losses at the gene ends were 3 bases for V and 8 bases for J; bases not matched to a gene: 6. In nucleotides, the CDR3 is TGTGCCAGCAGTTTGGCGGGAGGAGGCGATGAGCAGTTCTTC. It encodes CASSLAGGGDEQFF.

The CDR3 nucleotides read TGTGCCAGCAGGTGGACAAGGTCCTCCTACGAGCAGTACTTC. Translating it yields CASRWTRSSYEQYF. This sequence joins TRBV6-5 and TRBJ2-7; tentatively, D is TRBD1 (5 bases). In germline, CDR1 is MNHEY, CDR2 SVGAGI. This CDR3 region has 14 residues. Trimming left V 6 bases short and J 0 bases short, with 12 bases between.

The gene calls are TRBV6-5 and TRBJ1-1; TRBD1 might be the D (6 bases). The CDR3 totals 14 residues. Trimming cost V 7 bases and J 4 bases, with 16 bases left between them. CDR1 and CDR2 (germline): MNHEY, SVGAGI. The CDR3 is CASNRGGGPTEAFF. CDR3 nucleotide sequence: TGTGCCAGCAATAGGGGCGGGGGGCCCACTGAAGCTTTCTTT.

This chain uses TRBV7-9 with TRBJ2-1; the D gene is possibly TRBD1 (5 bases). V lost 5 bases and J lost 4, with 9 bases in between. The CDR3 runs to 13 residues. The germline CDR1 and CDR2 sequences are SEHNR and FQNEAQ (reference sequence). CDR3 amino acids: CASSRDSYNEQFF. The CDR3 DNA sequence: TGTGCCAGCAGCCGAGACAGTTACAATGAGCAGTTCTTC.

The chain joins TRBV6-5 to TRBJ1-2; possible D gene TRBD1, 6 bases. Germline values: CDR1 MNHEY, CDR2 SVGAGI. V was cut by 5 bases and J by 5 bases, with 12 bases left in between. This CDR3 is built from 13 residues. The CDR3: CASSDTGIYGYTF. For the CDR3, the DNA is TGTGCCAGCAGTGACACAGGGATTTATGGCTACACCTTC.

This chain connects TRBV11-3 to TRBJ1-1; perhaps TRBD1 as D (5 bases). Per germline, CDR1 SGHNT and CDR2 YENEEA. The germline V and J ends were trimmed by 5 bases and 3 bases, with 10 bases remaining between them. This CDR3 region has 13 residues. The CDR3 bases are TGTGCCAGCAGCCCCGGGGGAGACACTGAAGCTTTCTTT. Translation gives CASSPGGDTEAFF.

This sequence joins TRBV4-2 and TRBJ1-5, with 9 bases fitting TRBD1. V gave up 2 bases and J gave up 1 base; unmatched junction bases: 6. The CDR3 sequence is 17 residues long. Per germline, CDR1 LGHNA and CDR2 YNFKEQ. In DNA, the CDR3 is TGTGCCAGCAGCCAAAACATACAGGGGGCAAGCAATCAGCCCCAGCATTTT. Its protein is CASSQNIQGASNQPQHF.

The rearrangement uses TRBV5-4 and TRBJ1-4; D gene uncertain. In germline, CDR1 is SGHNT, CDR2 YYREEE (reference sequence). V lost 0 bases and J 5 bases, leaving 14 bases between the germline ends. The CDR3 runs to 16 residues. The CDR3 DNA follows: TGTGCCAGCAGCTTGGATTGGAGCCTTGGCAATGAAAAACTGTTTTTT. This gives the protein CASSLDWSLGNEKLFF. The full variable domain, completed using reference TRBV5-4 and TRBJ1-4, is ETGVTQSPTHLIKTRGQQVTLRCSSQSGHNTVSWYQQALGQGPQFIFQYYREEENGRGNFPPRFSGLQFPNYSSELNVNALELDDSALYLCASSLDWSLGNEKLFFGSGTQLSVL.

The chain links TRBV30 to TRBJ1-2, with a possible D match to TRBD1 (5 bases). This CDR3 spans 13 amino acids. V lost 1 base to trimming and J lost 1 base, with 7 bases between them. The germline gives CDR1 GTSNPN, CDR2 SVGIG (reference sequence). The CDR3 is CAWSAGYNYGYTF. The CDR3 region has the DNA TGTGCCTGGAGTGCAGGGTATAACTATGGCTACACCTTC.

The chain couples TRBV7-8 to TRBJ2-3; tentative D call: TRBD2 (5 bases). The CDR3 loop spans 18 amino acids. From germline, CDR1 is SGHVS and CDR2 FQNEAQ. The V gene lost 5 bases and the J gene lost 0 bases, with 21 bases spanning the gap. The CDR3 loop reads CASSPLGIYEGSTDTQYF. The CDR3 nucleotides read TGTGCCAGCAGCCCCTTGGGGATTTATGAGGGTAGCACAGATACGCAGTATTTT.

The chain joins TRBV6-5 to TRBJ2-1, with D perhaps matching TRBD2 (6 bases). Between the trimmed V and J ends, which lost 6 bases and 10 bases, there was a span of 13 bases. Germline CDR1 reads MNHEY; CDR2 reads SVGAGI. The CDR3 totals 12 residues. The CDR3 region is CASRPTRGEQFF. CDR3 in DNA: TGTGCCAGCAGACCGACTAGGGGCGAGCAGTTCTTC.

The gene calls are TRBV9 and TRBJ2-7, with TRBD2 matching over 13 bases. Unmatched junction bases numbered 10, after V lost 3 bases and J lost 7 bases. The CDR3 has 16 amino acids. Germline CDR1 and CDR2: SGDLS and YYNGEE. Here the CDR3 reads CASSESSGLAGREQYF. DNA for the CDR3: TGTGCCAGCAGCGAGTCCTCGGGACTAGCGGGGCGGGAGCAGTACTTC. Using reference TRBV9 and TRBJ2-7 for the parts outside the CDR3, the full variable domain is DSGVTQTPKHLITATGQRVTLRCSPRSGDLSVYWYQQSLDQGLQFLIQYYNGEERAKGNILERFSAQQFPDLHSELNLSSLELGDSALYFCASSESSGLAGREQYFGPGTRLTVT.

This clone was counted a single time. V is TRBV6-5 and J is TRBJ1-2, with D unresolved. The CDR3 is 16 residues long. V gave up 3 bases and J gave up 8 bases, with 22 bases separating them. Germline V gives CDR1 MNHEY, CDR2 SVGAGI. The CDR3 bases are TGTGCCAGCAGTTATCTGGATTCGCGGGGAATGGAAGGCTACACCTTC. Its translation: CASSYLDSRGMEGYTF.

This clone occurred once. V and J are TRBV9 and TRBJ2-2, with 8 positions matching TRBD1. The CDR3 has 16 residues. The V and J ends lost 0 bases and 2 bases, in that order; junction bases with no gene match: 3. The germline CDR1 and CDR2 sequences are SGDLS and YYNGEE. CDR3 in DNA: TGTGCCAGCAGCGTAGTAACAGGGGGAAACACCGGGGAGCTGTTTTTT. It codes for CASSVVTGGNTGELFF.